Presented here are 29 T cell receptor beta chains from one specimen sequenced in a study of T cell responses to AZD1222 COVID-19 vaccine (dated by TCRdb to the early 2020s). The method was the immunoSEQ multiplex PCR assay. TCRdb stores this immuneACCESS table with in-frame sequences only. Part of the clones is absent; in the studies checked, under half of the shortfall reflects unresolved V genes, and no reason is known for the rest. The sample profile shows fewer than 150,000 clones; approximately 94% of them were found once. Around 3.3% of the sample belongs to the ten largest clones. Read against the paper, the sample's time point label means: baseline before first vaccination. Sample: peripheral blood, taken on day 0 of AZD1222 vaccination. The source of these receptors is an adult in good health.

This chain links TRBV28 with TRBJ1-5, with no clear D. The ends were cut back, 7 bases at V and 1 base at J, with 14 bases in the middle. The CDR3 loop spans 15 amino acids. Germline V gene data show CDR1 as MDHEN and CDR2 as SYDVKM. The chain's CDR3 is CASTLGGWSNQPQHF. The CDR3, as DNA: TGTGCCAGCACCCTGGGAGGCTGGAGCAATCAGCCCCAGCATTTT.

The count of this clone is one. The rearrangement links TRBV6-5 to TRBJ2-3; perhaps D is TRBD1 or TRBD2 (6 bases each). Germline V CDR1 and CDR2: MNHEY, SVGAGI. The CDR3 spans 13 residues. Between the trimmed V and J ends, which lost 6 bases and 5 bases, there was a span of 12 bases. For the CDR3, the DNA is TGTGCCAGCAGCAGAGAGGGGGGAGATACGCAGTATTTT. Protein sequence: CASSREGGDTQYF.

CDR3 nucleotides: TGTGCCACCAGCAGAGGAATAATAGCGGGAGCACACACCGGGGAGCTGTTTTTT. This encodes CATSRGIIAGAHTGELFF. The chain uses TRBV15 and TRBJ2-2; 9 bases match TRBD2. With 1 base clipped from V and 3 bases from J, the junction kept 9 bases outside the gene matches. The length of the CDR3 is 18 residues. Germline CDR1 is LNHNV and CDR2 is YYDKDF (reference sequence).

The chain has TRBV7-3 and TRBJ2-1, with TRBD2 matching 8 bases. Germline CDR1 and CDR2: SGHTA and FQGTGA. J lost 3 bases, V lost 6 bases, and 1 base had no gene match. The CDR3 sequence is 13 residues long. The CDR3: CASSSGIYNEQFF. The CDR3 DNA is TGTGCCAGCAGTAGCGGGATCTACAATGAGCAGTTCTTC.

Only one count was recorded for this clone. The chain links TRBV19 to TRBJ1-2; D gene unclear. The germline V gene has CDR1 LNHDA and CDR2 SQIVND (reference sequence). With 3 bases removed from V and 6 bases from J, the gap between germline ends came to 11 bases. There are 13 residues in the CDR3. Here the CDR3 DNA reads TGTGCCAGTAGTATCGGTCAGTCCCATGGCTACACCTTC. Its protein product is CASSIGQSHGYTF.

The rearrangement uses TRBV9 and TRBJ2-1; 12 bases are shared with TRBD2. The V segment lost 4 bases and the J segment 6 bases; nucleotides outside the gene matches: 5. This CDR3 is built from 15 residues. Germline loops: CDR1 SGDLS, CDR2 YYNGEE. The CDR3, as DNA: TGTGCCAGCAGCCCTACTAGCGGGAGGACCAATGAGCAGTTCTTC. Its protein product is CASSPTSGRTNEQFF. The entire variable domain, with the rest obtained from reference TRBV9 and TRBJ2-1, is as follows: DSGVTQTPKHLITATGQRVTLRCSPRSGDLSVYWYQQSLDQGLQFLIQYYNGEERAKGNILERFSAQQFPDLHSELNLSSLELGDSALYFCASSPTSGRTNEQFFGPGTRLTVL.

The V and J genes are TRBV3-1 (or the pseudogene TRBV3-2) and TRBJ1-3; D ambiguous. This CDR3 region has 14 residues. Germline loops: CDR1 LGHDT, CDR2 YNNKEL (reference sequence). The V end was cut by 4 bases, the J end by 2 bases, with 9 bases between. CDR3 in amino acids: CASSPTPAGNTIYF. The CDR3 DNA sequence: TGTGCCAGCAGCCCAACCCCGGCTGGAAACACCATATATTTT.

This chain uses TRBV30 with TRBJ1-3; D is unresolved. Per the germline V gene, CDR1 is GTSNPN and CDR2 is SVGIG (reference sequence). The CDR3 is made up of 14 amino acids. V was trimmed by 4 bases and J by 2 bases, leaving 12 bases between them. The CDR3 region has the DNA TGTGCCTGGAACGAGGGCCGTGCTGGAAACACCATATATTTT. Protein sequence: CAWNEGRAGNTIYF.

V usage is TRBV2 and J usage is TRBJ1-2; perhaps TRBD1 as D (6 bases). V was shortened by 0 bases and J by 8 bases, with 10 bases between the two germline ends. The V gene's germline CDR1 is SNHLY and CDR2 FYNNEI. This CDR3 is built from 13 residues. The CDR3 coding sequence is TGTGCCAGCAGTGAAGCGCGGGGGGGCGGCTACACCTTC. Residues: CASSEARGGGYTF.

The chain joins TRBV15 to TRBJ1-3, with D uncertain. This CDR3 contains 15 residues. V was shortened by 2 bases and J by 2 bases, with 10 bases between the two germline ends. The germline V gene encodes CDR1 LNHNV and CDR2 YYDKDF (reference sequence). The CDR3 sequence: CATSRSGVPGNTIYF. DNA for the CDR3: TGTGCCACCAGCAGATCGGGTGTCCCTGGAAACACCATATATTTT.

CDR3 bases: TGTGCCATCAGTGAGGGGTCTAGCGGGAGAGATACGCAGTATTTT. It specifies CAISEGSSGRDTQYF. The genes are TRBV10-3 and TRBJ2-3; the match to TRBD2 covers 10 bases. The J segment lost 5 bases and the V segment lost 2 bases, leaving 4 bases of the junction unmatched. Looked up from germline, CDR1 is ENHRY and CDR2 is SYGVKD. This CDR3 comprises 15 residues.

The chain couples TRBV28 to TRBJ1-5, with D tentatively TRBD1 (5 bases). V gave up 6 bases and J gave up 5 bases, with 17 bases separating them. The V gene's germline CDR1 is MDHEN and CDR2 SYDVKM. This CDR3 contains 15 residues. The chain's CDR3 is CASSPPMGGYQPQHF. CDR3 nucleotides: TGTGCCAGCAGCCCCCCAATGGGGGGATATCAGCCCCAGCATTTT. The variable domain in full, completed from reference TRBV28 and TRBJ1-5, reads DVKVTQSSRYLVKRTGEKVFLECVQDMDHENMFWYRQDPGLGLRLIYFSYDVKMKEKGDIPEGYSVSREKKERFSLILESASTNQTSMYLCASSPPMGGYQPQHFGDGTRLSIL.

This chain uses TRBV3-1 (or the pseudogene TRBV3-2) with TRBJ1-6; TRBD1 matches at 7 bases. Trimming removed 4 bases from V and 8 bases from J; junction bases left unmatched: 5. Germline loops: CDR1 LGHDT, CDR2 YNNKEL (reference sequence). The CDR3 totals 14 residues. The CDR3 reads CASSLRTGYSPLHF. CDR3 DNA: TGTGCCAGCAGCCTTCGGACAGGCTATTCACCCCTCCACTTT.

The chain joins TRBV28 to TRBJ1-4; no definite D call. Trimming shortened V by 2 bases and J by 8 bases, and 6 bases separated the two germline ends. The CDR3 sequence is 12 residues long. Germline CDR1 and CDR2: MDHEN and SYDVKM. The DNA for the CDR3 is TGTGCCAGCAGTTTACTGGAGGAAAAACTGTTTTTT. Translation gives CASSLLEEKLFF.

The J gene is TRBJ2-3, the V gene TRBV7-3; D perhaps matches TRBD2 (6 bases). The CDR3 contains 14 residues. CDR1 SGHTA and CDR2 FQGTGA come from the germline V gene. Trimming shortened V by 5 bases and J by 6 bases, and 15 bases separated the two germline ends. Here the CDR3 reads CASSNGDSADTQYF. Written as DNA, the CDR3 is TGTGCCAGCAGCAACGGGGACTCCGCGGATACGCAGTATTTT.

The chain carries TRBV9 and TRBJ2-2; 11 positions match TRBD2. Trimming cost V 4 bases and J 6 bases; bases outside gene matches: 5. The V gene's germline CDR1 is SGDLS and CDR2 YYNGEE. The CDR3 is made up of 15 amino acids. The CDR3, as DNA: TGTGCCAGCAGCACACTAGCGGGAGTTGCCGGGGAGCTGTTTTTT. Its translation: CASSTLAGVAGELFF. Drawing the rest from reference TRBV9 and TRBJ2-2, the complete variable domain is DSGVTQTPKHLITATGQRVTLRCSPRSGDLSVYWYQQSLDQGLQFLIQYYNGEERAKGNILERFSAQQFPDLHSELNLSSLELGDSALYFCASSTLAGVAGELFFGEGSRLTVL.

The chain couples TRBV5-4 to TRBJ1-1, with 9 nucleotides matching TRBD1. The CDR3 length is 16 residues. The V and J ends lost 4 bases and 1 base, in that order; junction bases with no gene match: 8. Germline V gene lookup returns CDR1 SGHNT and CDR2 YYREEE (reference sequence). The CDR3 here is CASSQGQGLTNTEAFF. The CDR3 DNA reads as TGTGCCAGCAGCCAAGGACAGGGGCTGACGAACACTGAAGCTTTCTTT.

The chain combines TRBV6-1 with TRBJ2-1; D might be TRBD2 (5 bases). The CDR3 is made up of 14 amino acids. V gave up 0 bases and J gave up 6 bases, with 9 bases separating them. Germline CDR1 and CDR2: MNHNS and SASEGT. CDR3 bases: TGTGCCAGCAGTGAAGCGCCGACTATCAATGAGCAGTTCTTC. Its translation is CASSEAPTINEQFF.

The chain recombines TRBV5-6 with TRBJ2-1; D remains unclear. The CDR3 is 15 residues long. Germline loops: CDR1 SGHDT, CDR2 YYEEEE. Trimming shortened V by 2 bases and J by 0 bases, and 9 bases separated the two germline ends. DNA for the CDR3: TGTGCCAGCAGCTTATTACAGAGCTCCTACAATGAGCAGTTCTTC. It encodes CASSLLQSSYNEQFF.

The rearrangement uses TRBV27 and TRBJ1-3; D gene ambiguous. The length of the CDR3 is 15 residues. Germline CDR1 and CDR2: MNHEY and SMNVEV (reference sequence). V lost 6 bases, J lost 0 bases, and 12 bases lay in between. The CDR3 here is CASRDLQSSGNTIYF. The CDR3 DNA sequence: TGTGCCAGCAGGGACCTACAGAGCTCTGGAAACACCATATATTTT.

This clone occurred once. The CDR3 spells CASSSISGTTGELFF. Here the CDR3 DNA reads TGCGCCAGCAGCTCGATTAGCGGAACCACCGGGGAGCTGTTTTTT. This chain links TRBV5-1 with TRBJ2-2; D possibly corresponds to TRBD2 (6 bases). The germline V gene has CDR1 SGHRS and CDR2 YFSETQ. This CDR3 is built from 15 residues. The germline V and J ends were trimmed by 3 bases and 4 bases, with 13 bases remaining between them. The full variable domain, completed using reference TRBV5-1 and TRBJ2-2, is KAGVTQTPRYLIKTRGQQVTLSCSPISGHRSVSWYQQTPGQGLQFLFEYFSETQRNKGNFPGRFSGRQFSNSRSEMNVSTLELGDSALYLCASSSISGTTGELFFGEGSRLTVL.

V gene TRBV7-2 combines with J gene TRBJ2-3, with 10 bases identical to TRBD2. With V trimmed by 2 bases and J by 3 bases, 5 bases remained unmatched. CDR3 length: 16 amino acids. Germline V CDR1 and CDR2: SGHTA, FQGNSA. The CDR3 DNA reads TGTGCCAGCAGCTTAAGAGCGGGAGGGCCAACAGATACGCAGTATTTT. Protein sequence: CASSLRAGGPTDTQYF.

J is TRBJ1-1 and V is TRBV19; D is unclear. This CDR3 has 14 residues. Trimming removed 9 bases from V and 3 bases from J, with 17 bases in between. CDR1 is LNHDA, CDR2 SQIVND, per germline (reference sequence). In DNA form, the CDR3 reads TGTGCCAGCCGAAGTTTGAGGGAGGACACTGAAGCTTTCTTT. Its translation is CASRSLREDTEAFF.

The DNA of the CDR3 is TGTGCCAGCAGCCAAGATATCGGGACAGGGGGTCGGGCACACACCTTC. Its protein is CASSQDIGTGGRAHTF. V usage is TRBV4-2 and J usage is TRBJ1-2; 11 positions agree with TRBD1. Losses at the gene ends were 0 bases for V and 12 bases for J; bases not matched to a gene: 12. This CDR3 comprises 16 residues. The germline V gene has CDR1 LGHNA and CDR2 YNFKEQ.

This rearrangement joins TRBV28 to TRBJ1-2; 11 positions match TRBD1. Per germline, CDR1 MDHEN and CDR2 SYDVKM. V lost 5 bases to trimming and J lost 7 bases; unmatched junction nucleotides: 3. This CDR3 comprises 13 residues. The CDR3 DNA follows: TGTGCCAGCAGTGGGACAGGGGGTACTGGCTACACCTTC. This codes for CASSGTGGTGYTF.

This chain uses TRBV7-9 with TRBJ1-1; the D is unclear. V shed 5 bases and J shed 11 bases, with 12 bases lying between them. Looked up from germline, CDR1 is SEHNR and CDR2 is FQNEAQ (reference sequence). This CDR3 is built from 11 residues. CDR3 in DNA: TGTGCCAGCAGCCGAGGTCGCGGGGCTTTCTTT. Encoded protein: CASSRGRGAFF. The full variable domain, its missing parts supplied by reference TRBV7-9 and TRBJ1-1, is DTGVSQNPRHKITKRGQNVTFRCDPISEHNRLYWYRQTLGQGPEFLTYFQNEAQLEKSRLLSDRFSAERPKGSFSTLEIQRTEQGDSAMYLCASSRGRGAFFGQGTRLTVV.

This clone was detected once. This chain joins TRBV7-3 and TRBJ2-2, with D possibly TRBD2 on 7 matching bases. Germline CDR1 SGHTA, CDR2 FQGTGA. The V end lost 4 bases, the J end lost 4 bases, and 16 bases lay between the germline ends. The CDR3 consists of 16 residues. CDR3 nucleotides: TGTGCCAGCAGCTGGGCGGGGGCGCGGGGCACCGGGGAGCTGTTTTTT. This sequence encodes CASSWAGARGTGELFF. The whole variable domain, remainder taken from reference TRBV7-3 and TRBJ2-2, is GAGVSQTPSNKVTEKGKYVELRCDPISGHTALYWYRQSLGQGPEFLIYFQGTGAADDSGLPNDRFFAVRPEGSVSTLKIQRTERGDSAVYLCASSWAGARGTGELFFGEGSRLTVL.

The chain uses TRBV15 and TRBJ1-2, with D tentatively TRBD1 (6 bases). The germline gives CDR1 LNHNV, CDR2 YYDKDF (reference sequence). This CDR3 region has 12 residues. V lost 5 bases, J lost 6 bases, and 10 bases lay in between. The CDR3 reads CATSQPGDGYTF. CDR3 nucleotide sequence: TGTGCCACCAGCCAACCAGGGGATGGCTACACCTTC.

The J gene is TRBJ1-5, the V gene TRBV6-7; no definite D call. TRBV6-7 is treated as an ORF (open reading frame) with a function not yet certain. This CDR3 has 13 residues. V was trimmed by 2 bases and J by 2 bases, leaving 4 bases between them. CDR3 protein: CASSYLGNQPQHF. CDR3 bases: TGTGCCAGCAGTTACCTAGGCAATCAGCCCCAGCATTTT.